These T cell receptor beta chains were read from a single sample in a study of tumor and adjacent non-tumor tissue in lung cancer. TCRdb reanalysed the multiplex PCR reads using MiXCR and keeps one entry per CDR3 protein. Among 200,000 or so distinct CDR3 sequences, 70% to 75% were seen once, and the ten largest hold 20% to 25%. The sequenced sample consisted of lung tumor tissue. These TCRs come from a man aged 60-69 years with non-small cell lung cancer. Each CDR3 is given with its conserved first and last residue. A D gene is named only where the DNA matches it firmly. Not every row has a clone size; where given, it reads once, few, many or a size class.

D gene	V gene	clone size	J gene	CDR3 DNA	CDR3 protein
-	TRBV20-1	-	TRBJ2-3	TGCAGTGCTACCGTGAGACTCAGCAGAGGTACACAGTATTTT	CSATVRLSRGTQYF
-	TRBV5-1	-	TRBJ2-3	TGCGCCAGCAGAAGTCTTAACACCGCAGATACGCAGTATTTT	CASRSLNTADTQYF
TRBD2	TRBV5-5	-	TRBJ2-3	TGTGCCAGCAACTTGGCCGGGACTAGGGCAGATACGCAGTATTTT	CASNLAGTRADTQYF
-	TRBV20-1	once	TRBJ1-5	TGCAGTGCTAGATCCGGTATACTTTATCAGCCCCAGCATTTT	CSARSGILYQPQHF
TRBD1	TRBV11-1	-	TRBJ2-7	TGTGTCAGCAGCTTTTCCGGACAGGGGATACCTTACGAGCAGTACTTC	CVSSFSGQGIPYEQYF
-	TRBV28	-	TRBJ2-7	TGTGCCAGCAGCCGATCATATAGCTCCTACGAGCAGTACTTC	CASSRSYSSYEQYF
TRBD1	TRBV4-1	-	TRBJ1-2	TGCGCCAGCAGCCGAACTTCCACAGGGGTGCGGAGCGGCTATACCTTC	CASSRTSTGVRSGYTF
TRBD2	TRBV20-1	-	TRBJ2-5	TGCAGTGCTAGAGTCTCTTTAATAGCGGGGCGCGCGGGGGCCCAGTACTTC	CSARVSLIAGRAGAQYF
-	TRBV11-2	-	TRBJ2-1	TGTGCCAGCAGCTTATGGGCAGGGGCTTACAATGAGCAGTTATTC	CASSLWAGAYNEQLF
-	TRBV29-1	-	TRBJ1-4	TGTAGCGTTCTTCTCCGGAATGAAGAACTGTTTTTT	CSVLLRNEELFF
-	TRBV12-3/TRBV12-4	-	TRBJ2-3	TGTGCCAGCAGCTCCCGGGTCCCCGAAAGAGATACGCAGTATTTT	CASSSRVPERDTQYF
TRBD2	TRBV20-1	-	TRBJ2-3	TGCAGTGCTACGCTGGGAAGGCGGGGGGGCACAGATACGCAATATTTT	CSATLGRRGGTDTQYF
TRBD1	TRBV20-1	-	TRBJ1-5	TGCAGTACTGGTCCCCCGCTGGGACAGGGCCCAACTTATAGCAATCAGCCCCAGCATTTT	CSTGPPLGQGPTYSNQPQHF
-	TRBV20-1	-	TRBJ2-7	TGCAGTGCTAAGGCGTACGAGCAGTACTTC	CSAKAYEQYF
-	TRBV5-6	-	TRBJ1-5	TGTGCCAGCAGCTTGTTCCAGGGCGATCAGCCCCACCATTTT	CASSLFQGDQPHHF
TRBD2	TRBV11-1	-	TRBJ2-1	TGTGTCAGCAGCGTATCTTATAGCGGGGGGGCCTACAATGAGCGGTTCTTC	CVSSVSYSGGAYNERFF
-	TRBV11-3	-	TRBJ2-7	TGTACCAGCAGCTATAGGACAGACCCCTCCTACGAGCAGTACTTC	CTSSYRTDPSYEQYF
-	TRBV7-8	-	TRBJ2-5	TGTGCCAGCAGCTTAGAGATACAGGAGACCCAGTACTTC	CASSLEIQETQYF
-	TRBV11-2	once	TRBJ1-2	TGTGCCAGCAGCTTAGAACACCGCTCCGTCAATGGCTATACCTTC	CASSLEHRSVNGYTF
TRBD2	TRBV5-4	-	TRBJ2-7	TGTGCCAGCAGCTCCCCGACTAGCGGGGACGAGCAGCACTTC	CASSSPTSGDEQHF